These T cell receptor beta chains were read from a single sample in a study of T cells in Graves' hyperthyroidism and ophthalmopathy. Each CDR3 protein is one row after TCRdb ran MiXCR on the multiplex PCR reads. The sample shows roughly 740,000 distinct CDR3 sequences, about 15% of them seen only once. The specimen sequenced was blood. These receptors originate from a man aged 18 to 29 with Graves' hyperthyroidism. Each CDR3 is given with its conserved first and last residue. The D gene is left open where the match is weak. Not all rows give a size; the values are once, few, many and, for expanded clones, a class.

v_gene,abundance,d_gene,j_gene,CDR3aa,CDR3nt
TRBV5-1,many,TRBD2,TRBJ2-5,CASSPGGSGEETQYF,TGCGCCAGCAGCCCTGGTGGTAGCGGGGAAGAGACCCAGTACTTC
TRBV6-1,-,TRBD1,TRBJ1-4,CASSEISRTGGKLFF,TGTGCCAGCAGCGAAATCTCCCGGACAGGAGGAAAACTGTTTTTT
TRBV28,-,-,TRBJ2-3,CASSLAQNTDTQYF,TGTGCCAGCAGTTTGGCCCAGAACACAGATACGCAGTATTTT
TRBV30,many,-,TRBJ2-3,CAWSRGTDTQYF,TGTGCCTGGAGTAGGGGGACAGATACGCAGTATTTT
TRBV5-1,few,-,TRBJ2-7,CASKSNYEQYF,TGCGCCAGCAAATCGAACTACGAGCAGTACTTC
TRBV27,-,-,TRBJ2-1,CASSNLGGSDEQFF,TGTGCCAGCAGTAACCTAGGGGGTTCTGATGAGCAGTTCTTC
TRBV11-2,many,TRBD1,TRBJ1-1,CASSLEARGSEAFF,TGTGCCAGCAGCTTAGAGGCCAGGGGGTCTGAAGCTTTCTTT
TRBV20-1,few,TRBD1,TRBJ1-1,CSAPIRGRGTEAFF,TGCAGTGCTCCTATCAGGGGGCGCGGCACTGAAGCTTTCTTT
TRBV6-5,once,TRBD2,TRBJ2-2,CASSYSGLVVRGGELFF,TGTGCCAGCAGTTACTCGGGACTAGTGGTGAGAGGCGGGGAGCTGTTTTTT
TRBV20-1,-,TRBD2,TRBJ2-1,CSARESGSSYNEQFF,TGCAGTGCTAGAGAGAGCGGGAGCTCCTACAATGAGCAGTTCTTC
TRBV27,many,-,TRBJ2-3,CASRPRGDTQYF,TGTGCCAGCAGACCCAGGGGAGATACGCAGTATTTT
TRBV7-2,few,-,TRBJ2-2,CASSSPGAQIAGELFF,TGTGCCAGCAGCAGCCCAGGGGCCCAAATTGCCGGGGAGCTGTTTTTT
TRBV20-1,few,TRBD2,TRBJ2-3,CSAILAGGLPFTDTQYF,TGCAGTGCGATACTAGCGGGAGGGCTCCCCTTCACAGATACGCAGTATTTT
TRBV7-3,many,TRBD1,TRBJ1-2,CASSYDRGYGYTF,TGTGCCAGCAGCTACGACAGGGGATATGGCTACACCTTC
TRBV12-3/TRBV12-4,many,-,TRBJ1-5,CASTRYSNQPQHF,TGTGCCAGCACGAGGTATAGCAATCAGCCCCAGCATTTT